Below are 9 T cell receptor beta chains sequenced from a single sample in a study of blood T cell repertoires in COVID-19. The assay was immunoSEQ multiplex PCR, and TCRdb's table has in-frame clones only and misses some. The sample consists of about 200,000 clones, about 82% of them appearing once. Sequenced sample: peripheral blood. The receptors were gathered from a man aged 55 to 70 with COVID-19, enrolled during active disease.

This clone was seen a single time. V and J are TRBV27 and TRBJ1-2; 7 nucleotides match TRBD1. The CDR3 is made up of 17 amino acids. The V and J ends lost 3 bases and 4 bases, in that order; junction bases with no gene match: 14. Germline loops: CDR1 MNHEY, CDR2 SMNVEV (reference sequence). The CDR3 here is CASSLGGRQGSVYGYTF. The CDR3 DNA follows: TGTGCCAGCAGTTTGGGGGGACGACAGGGATCTGTCTATGGCTACACCTTC.

This chain uses TRBV11-1 with TRBJ2-1, with TRBD1 identical over 7 bases. In germline, CDR1 is SGHAT, CDR2 FQDESV (reference sequence). V lost 4 bases and J lost 0; bases outside the gene matches: 3. CDR3 length equals 15 residues. CDR3 nucleotide sequence: TGTGCCAGCAGCTCGGGACAGAGCTCCTACAATGAGCAGTTCTTC. Amino acids: CASSSGQSSYNEQFF.

The chain links TRBV5-1 to TRBJ1-2, with a tentative D call TRBD1 (5 bases). The CDR3 contains 12 residues. CDR1 is SGHRS, CDR2 YFSETQ, per germline. V was pared by 4 bases and J by 7 bases, with 11 bases between. The CDR3 coding sequence is TGCGCCAGCAGCAACCGGGGGGGTGGCTACACCTTC. Translating gives CASSNRGGGYTF.

This chain links TRBV6-6 with TRBJ2-5; 7 bases align to TRBD2. The V segment lost 4 bases and the J segment 2 bases; nucleotides outside the gene matches: 7. The CDR3 has 15 residues. CDR1 and CDR2 (germline): MNHNY, SVGAGI (reference sequence). The CDR3: CASSSRTRLQETQYF. CDR3 DNA sequence: TGTGCCAGCAGTTCCCGGACTAGACTTCAAGAGACCCAGTACTTC.

This clone was seen only a few times. The V gene is TRBV3-1 (or the pseudogene TRBV3-2), the J gene TRBJ2-1, with 7 bases matching TRBD1. Germline trimming cut 6 bases from V and 12 bases from J; bases unmatched to any gene: 14. The CDR3 spans 14 residues. Germline CDR1 reads LGHDT; CDR2 reads YNNKEL (reference sequence). Here the CDR3 DNA reads TGTGCCAGCAGTTATCAAACCCCCCCAGGGGGGCAGTTCTTC. It encodes CASSYQTPPGGQFF.

The chain combines TRBV27 with TRBJ1-4, with D possibly being TRBD1 (6 bases). V was clipped by 3 bases and J by 5 bases, with 13 bases between them. The CDR3 spans 15 residues. The germline gives CDR1 MNHEY, CDR2 SMNVEV (reference sequence). The CDR3 sequence is CASSFQGRRNEKLFF. CDR3 nucleotide sequence: TGTGCCAGCAGTTTCCAGGGGAGAAGGAATGAAAAACTGTTTTTT.

The rearrangement uses TRBV7-9 and TRBJ1-1; the D gene is possibly TRBD1 (6 bases). From germline, CDR1 is SEHNR and CDR2 FQNEAQ (reference sequence). V was trimmed by 5 bases and J by 6 bases, leaving 13 bases between them. CDR3 length: 13 amino acids. The CDR3 coding sequence is TGTGCCAGCAGCCCAGAAGGACAGCCTGAAGCTTTCTTT. Protein product: CASSPEGQPEAFF.

This clone was recorded once. The chain couples TRBV12-3 or TRBV12-4 to TRBJ1-2, with D tentatively TRBD1 (6 bases). There are 13 residues in the CDR3. V was pared by 6 bases and J by 4 bases, with 12 bases between. The CDR3 sequence: CASSFDRSYGYTF. DNA for the CDR3: TGTGCCAGCAGCTTTGACAGGTCCTATGGCTACACCTTC.

In this sample, this clone turned up a few times. The genes are TRBV5-8 and TRBJ1-6, with TRBD1 matching over 9 bases. This CDR3 is 16 amino acids long. In germline, CDR1 is SGHTS, CDR2 YDEGEE. V dropped 5 bases and J dropped 11; count of bases not matched to a gene: 14. CDR3 in DNA: TGTGCCAGCAGTTCGAAACCGGGACAGGGCACAACACCCCTCCACTTT. Amino acids: CASSSKPGQGTTPLHF.